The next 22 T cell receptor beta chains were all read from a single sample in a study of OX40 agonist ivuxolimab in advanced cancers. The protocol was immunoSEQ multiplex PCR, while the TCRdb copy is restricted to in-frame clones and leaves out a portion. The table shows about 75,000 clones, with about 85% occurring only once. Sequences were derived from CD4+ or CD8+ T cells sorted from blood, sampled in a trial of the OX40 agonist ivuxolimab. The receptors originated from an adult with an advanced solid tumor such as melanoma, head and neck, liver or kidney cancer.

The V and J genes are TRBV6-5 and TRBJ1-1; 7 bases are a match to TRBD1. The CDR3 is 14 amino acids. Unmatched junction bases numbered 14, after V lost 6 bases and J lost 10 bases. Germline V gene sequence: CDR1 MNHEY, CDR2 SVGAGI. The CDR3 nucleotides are TGTGCCAGCAGCCCGACAGGGTCCCAAAGGGGAGCTTTCTTT. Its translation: CASSPTGSQRGAFF.

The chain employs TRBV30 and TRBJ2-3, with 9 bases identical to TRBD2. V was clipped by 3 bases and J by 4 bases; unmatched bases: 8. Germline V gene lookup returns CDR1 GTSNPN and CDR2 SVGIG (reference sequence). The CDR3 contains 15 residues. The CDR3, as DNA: TGTGCCTGGAGCGAACCGGGACTAGCTCCAGATACGCAGTATTTT. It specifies CAWSEPGLAPDTQYF.

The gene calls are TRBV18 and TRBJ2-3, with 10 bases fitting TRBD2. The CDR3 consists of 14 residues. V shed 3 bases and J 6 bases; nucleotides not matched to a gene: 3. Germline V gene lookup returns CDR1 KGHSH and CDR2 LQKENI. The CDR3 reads CASSPSGGADTQYF. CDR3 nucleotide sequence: TGTGCCAGCTCACCGAGCGGGGGGGCGGATACGCAGTATTTT.

The CDR3 DNA sequence: TGCAGCGTTTTGGATAGGACAGGGCCAAATCAGCCCCAGCATTTT. Protein: CSVLDRTGPNQPQHF. The rearrangement joins TRBV29-1 to TRBJ1-5; 8 nucleotides align to TRBD1. V lost 5 bases to trimming and J lost 4 bases; unmatched junction nucleotides: 10. The CDR3 extends over 15 amino acids. Germline lookup yields CDR1 SQVTM and CDR2 ANQGSEA.

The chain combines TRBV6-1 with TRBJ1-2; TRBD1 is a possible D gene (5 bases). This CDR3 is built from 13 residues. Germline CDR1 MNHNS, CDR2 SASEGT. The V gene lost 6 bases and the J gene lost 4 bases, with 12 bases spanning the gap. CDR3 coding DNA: TGTGCCAGCAGGCCCGCTGACAGCTATGGCTACACCTTC. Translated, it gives CASRPADSYGYTF.

The CDR3 DNA sequence: TGTGCCAGCAGGCCCCAGGGGGGCTGGAATCAGCCCCAGCATTTT. Translated: CASRPQGGWNQPQHF. The chain recombines TRBV27 with TRBJ1-5; 7 bases align to TRBD1. The ends lost 6 bases at V and 4 bases at J; junction bases unmatched: 9. The CDR3 sequence is 15 residues long. CDR1 is MNHEY, CDR2 SMNVEV, per germline (reference sequence).

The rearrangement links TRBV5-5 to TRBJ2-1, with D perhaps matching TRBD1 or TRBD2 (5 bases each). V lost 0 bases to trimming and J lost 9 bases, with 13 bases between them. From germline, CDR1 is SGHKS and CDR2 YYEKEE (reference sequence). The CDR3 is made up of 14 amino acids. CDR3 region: CASSLGLARGEQFF. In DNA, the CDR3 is TGTGCCAGCAGCTTGGGGCTAGCTAGGGGTGAGCAGTTCTTC.

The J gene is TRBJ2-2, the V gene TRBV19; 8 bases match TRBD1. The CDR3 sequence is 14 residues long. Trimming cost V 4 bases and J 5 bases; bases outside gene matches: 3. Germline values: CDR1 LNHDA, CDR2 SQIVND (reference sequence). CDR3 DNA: TGTGCCAGTAGTACACAGGGGGGTACCGGGGAGCTGTTTTTT. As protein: CASSTQGGTGELFF.

CDR3 sequence (DNA): TGTGCCAGCAGCTTGATGGGAGACGAGCAGTACTTC. Translating it yields CASSLMGDEQYF. The rearrangement joins TRBV5-4 to TRBJ2-7; weak D call: TRBD2 (5 bases). In germline, CDR1 is SGHNT, CDR2 YYREEE (reference sequence). V lost 1 base and J lost 5, with 7 bases in between. This CDR3 spans 12 amino acids.

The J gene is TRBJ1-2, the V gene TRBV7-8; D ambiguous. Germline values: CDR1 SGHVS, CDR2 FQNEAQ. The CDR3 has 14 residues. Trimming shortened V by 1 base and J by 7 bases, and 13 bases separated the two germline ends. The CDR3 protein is CASSLGLDGSGYTF. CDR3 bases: TGTGCCAGCAGCTTAGGTTTGGATGGAAGTGGCTACACCTTC.

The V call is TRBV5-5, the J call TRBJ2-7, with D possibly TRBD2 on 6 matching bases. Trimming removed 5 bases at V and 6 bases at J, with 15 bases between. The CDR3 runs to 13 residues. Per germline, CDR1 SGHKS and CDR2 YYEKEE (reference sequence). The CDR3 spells CASRYARDSEQYF. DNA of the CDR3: TGTGCCAGCAGATATGCCCGGGACTCCGAGCAGTACTTC.

The CDR3: CASSTQGGYNEQFF. For the CDR3, the DNA is TGTGCCAGTAGTACGCAGGGTGGCTACAATGAGCAGTTCTTC. The rearrangement uses TRBV19 and TRBJ2-1; D is possibly TRBD1 (5 bases). The V end lost 4 bases, the J end lost 3 bases, and 10 bases lay between the germline ends. Germline lookup yields CDR1 LNHDA and CDR2 SQIVND (reference sequence). CDR3 length: 14 residues.

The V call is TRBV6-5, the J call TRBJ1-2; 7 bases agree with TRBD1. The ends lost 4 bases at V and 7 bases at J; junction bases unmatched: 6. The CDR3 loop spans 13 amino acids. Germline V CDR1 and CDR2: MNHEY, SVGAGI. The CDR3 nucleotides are TGTGCCAGCAGTTTCACAGGGGAGGGTGGCTACACCTTC. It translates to CASSFTGEGGYTF.

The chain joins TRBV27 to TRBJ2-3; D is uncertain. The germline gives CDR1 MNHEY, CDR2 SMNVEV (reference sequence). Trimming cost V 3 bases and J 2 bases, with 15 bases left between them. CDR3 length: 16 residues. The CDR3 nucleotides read TGTGCCAGCAGTTTTGGTCGTCAAATATCCACAGATACGCAGTATTTT. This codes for CASSFGRQISTDTQYF.

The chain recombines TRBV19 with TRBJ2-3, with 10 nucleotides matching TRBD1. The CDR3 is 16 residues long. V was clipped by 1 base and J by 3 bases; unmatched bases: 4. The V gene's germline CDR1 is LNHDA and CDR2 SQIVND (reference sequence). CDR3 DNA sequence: TGTGCCAGTAGTATAGGGACAGGGGGTGTAACAGATACGCAGTATTTT. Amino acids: CASSIGTGGVTDTQYF. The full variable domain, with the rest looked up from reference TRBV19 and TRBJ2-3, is DGGITQSPKYLFRKEGQNVTLSCEQNLNHDAMYWYRQDPGQGLRLIYYSQIVNDFQKGDIAEGYSVSREKKESFPLTVTSAQKNPTAFYLCASSIGTGGVTDTQYFGPGTRLTVL.

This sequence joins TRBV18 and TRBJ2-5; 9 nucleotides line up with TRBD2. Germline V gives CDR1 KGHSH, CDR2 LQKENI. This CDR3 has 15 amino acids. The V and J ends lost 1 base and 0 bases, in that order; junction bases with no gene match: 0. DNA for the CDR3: TGTGCCAGCTCACCACTAGCGGGGGACCAAGAGACCCAGTACTTC. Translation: CASSPLAGDQETQYF.

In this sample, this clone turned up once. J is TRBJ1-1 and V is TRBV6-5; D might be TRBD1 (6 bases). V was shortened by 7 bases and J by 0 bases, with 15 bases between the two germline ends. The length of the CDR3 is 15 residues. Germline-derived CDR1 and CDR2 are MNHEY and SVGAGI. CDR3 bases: TGTGCCAGCAAAAACACGGGGGCCCTGAACACTGAAGCTTTCTTT. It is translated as CASKNTGALNTEAFF.

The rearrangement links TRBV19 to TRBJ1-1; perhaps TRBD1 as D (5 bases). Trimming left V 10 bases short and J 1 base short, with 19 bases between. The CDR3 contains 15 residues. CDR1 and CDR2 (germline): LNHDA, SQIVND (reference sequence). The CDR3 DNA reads TGTGCCACCAGGGTGGGGGTCAACCAGAACACTGAAGCTTTCTTT. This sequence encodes CATRVGVNQNTEAFF.

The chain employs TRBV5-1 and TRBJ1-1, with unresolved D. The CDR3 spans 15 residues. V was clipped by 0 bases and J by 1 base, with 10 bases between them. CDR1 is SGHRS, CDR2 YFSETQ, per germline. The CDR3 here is CASSLAVGKNTEAFF. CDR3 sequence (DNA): TGCGCCAGCAGCTTGGCCGTCGGGAAGAACACTGAAGCTTTCTTT.

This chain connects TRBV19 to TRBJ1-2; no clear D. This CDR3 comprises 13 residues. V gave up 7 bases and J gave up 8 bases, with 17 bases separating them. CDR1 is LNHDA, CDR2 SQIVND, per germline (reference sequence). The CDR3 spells CASTDRRLYGYTF. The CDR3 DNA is TGTGCCAGTACCGATCGGCGTCTCTACGGCTACACCTTC.

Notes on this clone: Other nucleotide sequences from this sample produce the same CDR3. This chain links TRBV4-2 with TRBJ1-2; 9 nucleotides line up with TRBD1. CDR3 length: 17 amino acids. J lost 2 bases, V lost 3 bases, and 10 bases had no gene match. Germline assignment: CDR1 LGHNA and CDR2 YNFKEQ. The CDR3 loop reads CASSHAGQGMVNYGYTF. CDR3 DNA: TGTGCCAGCAGCCACGCCGGACAGGGGATGGTCAACTATGGCTACACCTTC.

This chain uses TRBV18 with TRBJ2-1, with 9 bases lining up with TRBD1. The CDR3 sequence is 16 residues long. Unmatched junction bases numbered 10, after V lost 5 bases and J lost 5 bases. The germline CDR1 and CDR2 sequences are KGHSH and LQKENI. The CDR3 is CASSSEQGAAHNEQFF. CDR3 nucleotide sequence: TGTGCCAGCTCATCTGAACAGGGGGCGGCACACAATGAGCAGTTCTTC.